The rows below give T cell receptor beta chains drawn from one sample of a study of radiotherapy plus CTLA-4 blockade in lung cancer. The data were produced by immunoSEQ multiplex PCR, yet TCRdb's version contains in-frame clones alone and is incomplete. The sample has 95,000 to 150,000 clones; 85% to 90% are singletons. The starting material was peripheral blood, obtained from a patient treated with radiotherapy plus ipilimumab. The receptors originated from a human donor with non-small cell lung cancer that progressed on radiotherapy plus ipilimumab. Both conserved end residues are part of each CDR3. Each record gives: D gene, V gene, J gene, CDR3 protein, CDR3 DNA. A D gene is named only where the DNA matches it firmly.

NA,TRBV15,TRBJ1-2,CATSSTTVNYGYTF,TGTGCCACCAGCAGTACGACAGTGAACTATGGCTACACCTTC
TRBD1,TRBV15,TRBJ1-5,CATSNDRAHQPQHF,TGTGCCACCAGCAACGACAGGGCCCATCAGCCCCAGCATTTT
NA,TRBV5-1,TRBJ2-7,CASSHGPGGQYEQYF,TGCGCCAGCAGCCATGGGCCGGGAGGACAGTACGAGCAGTACTTC
NA,TRBV5-1,TRBJ2-7,CASSLPDTYEQYF,TGCGCCAGCAGCTTGCCGGACACCTACGAGCAGTACTTC
NA,TRBV2,TRBJ2-2,CASRFGSTGELFF,TGTGCCAGCAGGTTCGGTTCTACCGGGGAGCTGTTTTTT
TRBD2,TRBV6-5,TRBJ2-7,CASTPQLAGSYEQYF,TGTGCCAGCACCCCTCAACTAGCGGGCTCCTACGAGCAGTACTTC
NA,TRBV19,TRBJ2-3,CASSIAGVDTQYF,TGTGCCAGTAGTATAGCGGGAGTAGATACGCAGTATTTT
NA,TRBV7-8,TRBJ2-7,CASSLRSGYEQYF,TGTGCCAGCAGCTTACGGTCAGGGTACGAGCAGTACTTC
TRBD1,TRBV19,TRBJ1-2,CASSPVGTVYGYTF,TGTGCCAGTAGTCCCGTCGGGACAGTTTATGGCTACACCTTC
NA,TRBV5-1,TRBJ1-3,CASSLDTGSGNTIYF,TGCGCCAGCAGCTTGGATACGGGAAGTGGAAACACCATATATTTT
TRBD2,TRBV7-3,TRBJ2-1,CASSSGLAGSGLDEQFF,TGTGCCAGCAGCTCGGGACTAGCGGGTTCTGGTTTGGATGAGCAGTTCTTC
TRBD2,TRBV27,TRBJ2-7,CASSLKGTGTSATEQYF,TGTGCCAGCAGTTTAAAGGGTACCGGGACTAGCGCTACCGAGCAGTACTTC
NA,TRBV10-3,TRBJ1-5,CAISESGGSNQPQHF,TGTGCCATCAGTGAGTCGGGGGGTAGCAATCAGCCCCAGCATTTT
NA,TRBV11-3,TRBJ1-1,CASSGQPNTEAFF,TGTGCCAGCAGCGGACAACCTAACACTGAAGCTTTCTTT
NA,TRBV19,TRBJ2-3,CASSIGGPGYTQYF,TGTGCCAGTAGTATTGGGGGTCCCGGGTATACGCAGTATTTT
TRBD2,TRBV6-5,TRBJ2-3,CASSQGLAGVQYF,TGTGCCAGCAGCCAAGGACTAGCGGGAGTCCAGTATTTT
TRBD1,TRBV5-6,TRBJ2-1,CASSARTGSYNEQFF,TGTGCCAGCAGCGCGAGGACAGGCTCCTACAATGAGCAGTTCTTC
NA,TRBV6-1,TRBJ2-1,CASRAVSYNEQFF,TGTGCCAGCAGGGCGGTTTCTTACAATGAGCAGTTCTTC
TRBD2,TRBV7-3,TRBJ2-1,CASSPRLAEYNEQFF,TGTGCCAGCAGCCCCCGGCTAGCGGAGTACAATGAGCAGTTCTTC
NA,TRBV7-6,TRBJ2-5,CASSLVGGETQYF,TGTGCCAGCAGCTTAGTTGGGGGGGAGACCCAGTACTTC
TRBD2,TRBV27,TRBJ2-1,CASSSPSGTFNEQFF,TGTGCCAGCAGTTCCCCTAGCGGGACGTTCAATGAGCAGTTCTTC
NA,TRBV7-3,TRBJ1-1,CASSQQGPALNTEAFF,TGTGCCAGCAGCCAACAAGGACCTGCATTGAACACTGAAGCTTTCTTT
NA,TRBV6-5,TRBJ2-3,CASSYTSSSTDTQYF,TGTGCCAGCAGTTACACTTCCAGTAGCACAGATACGCAGTATTTT
NA,TRBV7-8,TRBJ1-1,CASTPLPGGMNTEAFF,TGTGCCAGCACCCCCCTACCGGGCGGCATGAACACTGAAGCTTTCTTT